The rows below give T cell receptor beta chains drawn from one sample of a study of T cell responses to AZD1222 COVID-19 vaccine. Sequenced by immunoSEQ multiplex PCR; TCRdb stores in-frame clones only, minus some. The sample shows more than 70,000 clones, around 90% of them seen only once. The sample consisted of peripheral blood, taken on day 0 of MenACWY control vaccination. The receptors originated from an adult in good health. Both conserved end residues are trimmed from each CDR3. A clone size is listed for some rows: how often the clone was seen (once, few, many), or a class if it is expanded.

V gene: TRBV2; J gene: TRBJ1-2; clone size: NA; CDR3 protein: ASSDTLNYGYT
V gene: TRBV28; J gene: TRBJ1-2; clone size: once; CDR3 protein: ASSPTLEYGYT
V gene: TRBV10-3; J gene: TRBJ2-1; clone size: NA; CDR3 protein: AISLSGTEQF
V gene: TRBV20-1; J gene: TRBJ1-2; clone size: NA; CDR3 protein: SARQGTGYT
V gene: TRBV4-1; J gene: TRBJ1-5; clone size: NA; CDR3 protein: ASSPKPTGDSNQPQH
V gene: TRBV29-1; J gene: TRBJ1-2; clone size: NA; CDR3 protein: SVQAGGGWGYT
V gene: TRBV5-1; J gene: TRBJ2-7; clone size: NA; CDR3 protein: ASKEVATLAFSYEQY
V gene: TRBV5-1; J gene: TRBJ2-7; clone size: NA; CDR3 protein: ASSRGTETYEQY
V gene: TRBV6-5; J gene: TRBJ1-2; clone size: NA; CDR3 protein: ASSYSGRDGYT
V gene: TRBV6-5; J gene: TRBJ1-2; clone size: once; CDR3 protein: ASSLPYGGYT
V gene: TRBV30; J gene: TRBJ1-1; clone size: once; CDR3 protein: AWTQGNTEAF
V gene: TRBV4-3; J gene: TRBJ2-7; clone size: NA; CDR3 protein: ASSQDRGRGQY
V gene: TRBV7-2; J gene: TRBJ2-7; clone size: NA; CDR3 protein: ASSGGLAGEQY
V gene: TRBV6-2/TRBV6-3; J gene: TRBJ1-2; clone size: NA; CDR3 protein: ASSYSREHYSNYGYT
V gene: TRBV6-1; J gene: TRBJ1-5; clone size: NA; CDR3 protein: ASSEASGTGSEPQH
V gene: TRBV6-5; J gene: TRBJ2-1; clone size: NA; CDR3 protein: ASSYGGGANNEQF
V gene: TRBV7-2; J gene: TRBJ2-4; clone size: NA; CDR3 protein: ASSSPSAGIQY
V gene: TRBV29-1; J gene: TRBJ1-2; clone size: NA; CDR3 protein: SVEESWGLYGYT
V gene: TRBV6-1; J gene: TRBJ1-2; clone size: NA; CDR3 protein: ASSDGQYYGYT
V gene: TRBV14; J gene: TRBJ2-2; clone size: NA; CDR3 protein: ASSSLAGTGISGELF
V gene: TRBV29-1; J gene: TRBJ1-5; clone size: once; CDR3 protein: SARTGNQPQH
V gene: TRBV5-8; J gene: TRBJ1-2; clone size: few; CDR3 protein: ASSLVGTVYGYT
V gene: TRBV30; J gene: TRBJ1-2; clone size: few; CDR3 protein: AWSTGTLGGYT
V gene: TRBV5-5; J gene: TRBJ2-3; clone size: NA; CDR3 protein: ASSLRSGKSDTQY
V gene: TRBV9; J gene: TRBJ2-2; clone size: NA; CDR3 protein: ASSVDQTNTGELF
V gene: TRBV5-1; J gene: TRBJ2-7; clone size: NA; CDR3 protein: ASSESTGSSYEQY
V gene: TRBV7-6; J gene: TRBJ2-1; clone size: NA; CDR3 protein: ASSSPDFLRNEQF
V gene: TRBV6-4; J gene: TRBJ2-2; clone size: once; CDR3 protein: ASSPKTTGELF
V gene: TRBV10-3; J gene: TRBJ1-5; clone size: NA; CDR3 protein: AIRGQGRNQPQH